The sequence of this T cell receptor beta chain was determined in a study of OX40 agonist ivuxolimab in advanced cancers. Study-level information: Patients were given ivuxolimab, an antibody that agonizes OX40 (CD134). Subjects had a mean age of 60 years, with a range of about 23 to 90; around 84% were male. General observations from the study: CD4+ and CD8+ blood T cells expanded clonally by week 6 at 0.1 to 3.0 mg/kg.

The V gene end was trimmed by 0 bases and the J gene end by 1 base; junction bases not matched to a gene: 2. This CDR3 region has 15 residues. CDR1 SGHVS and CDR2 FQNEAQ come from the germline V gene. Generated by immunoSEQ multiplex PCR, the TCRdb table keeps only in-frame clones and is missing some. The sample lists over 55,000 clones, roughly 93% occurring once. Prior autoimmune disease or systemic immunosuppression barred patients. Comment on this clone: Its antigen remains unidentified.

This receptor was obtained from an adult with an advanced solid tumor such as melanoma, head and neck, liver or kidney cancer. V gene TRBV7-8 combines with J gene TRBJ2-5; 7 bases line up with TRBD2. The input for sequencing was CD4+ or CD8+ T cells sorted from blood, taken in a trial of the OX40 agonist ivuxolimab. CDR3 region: CASSLAGGVQETQYF. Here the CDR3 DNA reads TGTGCCAGCAGCTTAGCGGGGGGGGTCCAAGAGACCCAGTACTTC.